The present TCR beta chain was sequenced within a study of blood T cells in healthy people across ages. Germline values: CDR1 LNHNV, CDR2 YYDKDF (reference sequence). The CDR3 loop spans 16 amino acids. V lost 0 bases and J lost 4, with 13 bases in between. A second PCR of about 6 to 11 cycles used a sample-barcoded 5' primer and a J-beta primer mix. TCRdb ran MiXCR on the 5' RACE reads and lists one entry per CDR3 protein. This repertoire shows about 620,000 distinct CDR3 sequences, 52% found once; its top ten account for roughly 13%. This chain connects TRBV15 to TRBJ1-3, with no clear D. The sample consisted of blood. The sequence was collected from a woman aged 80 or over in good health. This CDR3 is CATSREFTLAGNTIYF. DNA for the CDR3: TGTGCCACCAGCAGAGAATTCACACTCGCGGGAAACACCATATATTTT.